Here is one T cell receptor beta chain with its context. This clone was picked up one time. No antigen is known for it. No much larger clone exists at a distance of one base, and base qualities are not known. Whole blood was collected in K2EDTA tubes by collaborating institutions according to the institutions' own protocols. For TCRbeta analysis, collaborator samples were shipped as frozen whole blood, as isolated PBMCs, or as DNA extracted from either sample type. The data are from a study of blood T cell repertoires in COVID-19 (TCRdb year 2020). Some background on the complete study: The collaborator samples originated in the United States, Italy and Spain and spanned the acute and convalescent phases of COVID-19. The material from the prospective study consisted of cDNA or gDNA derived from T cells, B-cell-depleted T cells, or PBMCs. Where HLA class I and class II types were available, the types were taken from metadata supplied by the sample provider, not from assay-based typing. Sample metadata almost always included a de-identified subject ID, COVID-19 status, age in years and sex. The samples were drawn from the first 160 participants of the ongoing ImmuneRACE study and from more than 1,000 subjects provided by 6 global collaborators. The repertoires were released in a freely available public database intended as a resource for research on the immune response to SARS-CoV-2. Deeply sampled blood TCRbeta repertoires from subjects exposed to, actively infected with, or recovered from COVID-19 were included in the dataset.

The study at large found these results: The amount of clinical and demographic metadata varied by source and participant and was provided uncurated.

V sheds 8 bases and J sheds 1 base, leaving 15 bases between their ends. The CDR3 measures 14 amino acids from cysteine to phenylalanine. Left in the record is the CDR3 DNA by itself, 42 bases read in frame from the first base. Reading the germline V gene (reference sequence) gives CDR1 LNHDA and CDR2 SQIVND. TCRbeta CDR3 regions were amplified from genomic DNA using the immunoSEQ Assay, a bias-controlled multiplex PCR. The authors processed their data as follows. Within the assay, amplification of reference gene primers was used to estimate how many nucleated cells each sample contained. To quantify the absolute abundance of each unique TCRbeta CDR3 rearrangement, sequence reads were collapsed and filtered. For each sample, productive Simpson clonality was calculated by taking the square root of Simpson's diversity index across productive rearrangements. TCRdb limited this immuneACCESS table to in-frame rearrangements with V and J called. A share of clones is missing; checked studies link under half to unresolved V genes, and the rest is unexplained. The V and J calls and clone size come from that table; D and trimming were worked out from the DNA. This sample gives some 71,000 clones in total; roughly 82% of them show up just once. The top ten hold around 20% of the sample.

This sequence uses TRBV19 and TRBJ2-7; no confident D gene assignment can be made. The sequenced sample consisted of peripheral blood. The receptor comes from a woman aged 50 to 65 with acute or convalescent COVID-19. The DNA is TGTGCCAGTTCCACCGCGGTCGCTTCCTACGAGCAGTACTTC. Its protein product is CASSTAVASYEQYF.